The 8 T cell receptor beta chains below were found in one sample sequenced in a study of cytomegalovirus exposure and HLA in healthy donors (dated by TCRdb to 2016 to 2017). The method was the immunoSEQ multiplex PCR assay. TCRdb provides this immuneACCESS table in a form limited to in-frame rearrangements. Some clones are lacking; in checked studies, under half of them reflect an unresolved V gene, and why the rest are absent is not known. This sample has 43,000 or so clones in its table, and approximately 90% of those were observed once. Roughly 5.8% of the sample is taken by the ten largest. Sequenced input: PBMCs. The origin of the receptors is a man aged 18 to 29 in good health and CMV-seronegative.

The chain joins TRBV2 to TRBJ1-1, with D perhaps TRBD1 (6 bases). V lost 6 bases and J 1 base, leaving 9 bases between the germline ends. Per the germline V gene, CDR1 is SNHLY and CDR2 is FYNNEI. The CDR3 contains 13 residues. The CDR3 sequence is CASRGASNTEAFF. CDR3 bases: TGTGCCAGCAGGGGGGCCTCGAACACTGAAGCTTTCTTT.

The chain joins TRBV7-3 to TRBJ2-7; D gene ambiguous. Trimming left V 1 base short and J 7 bases short, with 11 bases between. Germline loops: CDR1 SGHTA, CDR2 FQGTGA. CDR3 length: 13 residues. The CDR3 DNA reads TGTGCCAGCAGCTTAAACTTGCCAGGAGAGCAGTACTTC. The encoded protein is CASSLNLPGEQYF.

V is TRBV6-1 and J is TRBJ2-2, with 11 bases fitting TRBD2. CDR3 length: 15 residues. The ends lost 6 bases at V and 3 bases at J; junction bases unmatched: 3. Germline V CDR1 and CDR2: MNHNS, SASEGT. The CDR3 spells CASRQLAGDTGELFF. The DNA of the CDR3 is TGTGCCAGCAGACAACTAGCGGGGGACACCGGGGAGCTGTTTTTT.

The chain has TRBV4-2 and TRBJ1-2, with TRBD1 identical over 11 bases. CDR1 is LGHNA and CDR2 is YNFKEQ in the germline V gene. J was trimmed by 1 base and V by 2 bases; bases with no gene match: 6. There are 17 residues in the CDR3. The DNA for the CDR3 is TGTGCCAGCAGCCAAAGCGGACAGGGGGCGGTTAACTATGGCTACACCTTC. Translation: CASSQSGQGAVNYGYTF.

This clone is a singleton in its sample. This chain connects TRBV7-3 to TRBJ2-1; TRBD1 matches 8 bases. The V segment lost 3 bases and the J segment 9 bases; nucleotides outside the gene matches: 4. This CDR3 is 13 amino acids long. Per germline, CDR1 SGHTA and CDR2 FQGTGA. CDR3 sequence: CASSLTGVAEQFF. The DNA of the CDR3 is TGTGCCAGCAGCTTGACAGGGGTGGCTGAGCAGTTCTTC.

The V and J genes are TRBV29-1 and TRBJ1-2; 12 positions agree with TRBD1. This CDR3 spans 13 amino acids. Germline assignment: CDR1 SQVTM and CDR2 ANQGSEA. The junction had 6 bases not matched to a gene; V was cut back by 7 bases and J by 6 bases. CDR3 DNA: TGCAGCGGGGGACAGGGGGCCTGGGATGGCTACACCTTC. Translating gives CSGGQGAWDGYTF.

The V gene is TRBV6-1, the J gene TRBJ2-2, with TRBD2 identical over 8 bases. Germline V lookup: CDR1 MNHNS, CDR2 SASEGT. Trimming at V came to 4 bases and at J to 7 bases, leaving 5 bases not matched to a gene. The CDR3 is made up of 14 amino acids. The CDR3 loop is CASSGAGAGGELFF. The CDR3 DNA sequence: TGTGCCAGCAGTGGAGCGGGAGCGGGCGGGGAGCTGTTTTTT.

V and J are TRBV29-1 and TRBJ2-5; no definite D call. CDR1 and CDR2 (germline): SQVTM, ANQGSEA. V gave up 4 bases and J gave up 0 bases, with 9 bases separating them. The CDR3 spans 13 residues. The CDR3 loop reads CSVGVNYQETQYF. DNA of the CDR3: TGCAGCGTTGGTGTGAACTACCAAGAGACCCAGTACTTC.